These 4 T cell receptor beta chains share one sample of origin, sequenced in a study of T cells in Graves' hyperthyroidism and ophthalmopathy. RNA transcripts yielded amplified TCR beta CDR3 regions. RT-PCR in the first round (using the HTBI primer set) targeted the TCR CDR3. TCRdb redid the calling of the multiplex PCR reads with MiXCR, one entry per CDR3 protein. The sample has hundreds of thousands of distinct CDR3 sequences; 20% to 25% are singletons. Material: blood. The receptors here all came from a man aged 25-45 years with Graves' ophthalmopathy.

This clonotype was recorded a few times. The chain joins TRBV27 to TRBJ2-7; TRBD2 might be the D (5 bases). This CDR3 has 15 residues. Trimming pared 5 bases from V and 1 base from J, leaving 15 bases between. Germline V gene data show CDR1 as MNHEY and CDR2 as SMNVEV (reference sequence). This CDR3 reads CASSPAPGWSYEQYF. CDR3 in DNA: TGTGCCAGCAGTCCAGCACCGGGGTGGTCCTACGAGCAGTACTTC.

This clonotype was observed at least ten times. V is TRBV6-1 and J is TRBJ1-4, with 9 nucleotides matching TRBD1. The CDR3 runs 12 residues. The trim removed 5 bases at V and 11 bases at J, leaving 3 bases unmatched. Per germline, CDR1 MNHNS and CDR2 SASEGT. CDR3 region: CASSRDRGKLFF. The CDR3 DNA reads TGTGCCAGCAGTAGAGACAGGGGGAAACTGTTTTTT.

CDR3 sequence (DNA): TGTGCCATCAGTGAGTCGCGACGGACCAATCAGCCCCAGCATTTT. Amino acid sequence: CAISESRRTNQPQHF. This chain uses TRBV10-3 with TRBJ1-5; D gene ambiguous. Germline V gives CDR1 ENHRY, CDR2 SYGVKD. This CDR3 is built from 15 residues. V was shortened by 0 bases and J by 3 bases, with 9 bases between the two germline ends.

The rearrangement links TRBV29-1 to TRBJ2-1; no reliable D call. V lost 2 bases, J lost 0 bases, and 17 bases lay in between. The length of the CDR3 is 17 residues. Germline V gene lookup returns CDR1 SQVTM and CDR2 ANQGSEA. CDR3 residues: CSVEISWITSSYNEQFF. The CDR3 nucleotides read TGCAGCGTTGAAATCTCTTGGATTACCAGCTCCTACAATGAGCAGTTCTTC.